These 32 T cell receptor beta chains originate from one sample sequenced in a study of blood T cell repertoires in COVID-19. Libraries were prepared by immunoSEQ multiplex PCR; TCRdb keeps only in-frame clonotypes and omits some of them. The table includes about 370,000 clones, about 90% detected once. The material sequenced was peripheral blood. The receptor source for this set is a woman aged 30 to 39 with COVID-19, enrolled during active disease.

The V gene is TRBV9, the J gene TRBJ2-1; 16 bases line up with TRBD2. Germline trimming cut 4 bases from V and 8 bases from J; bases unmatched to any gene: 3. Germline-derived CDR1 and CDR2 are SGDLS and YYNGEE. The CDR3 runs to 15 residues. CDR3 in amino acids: CASSTGLAGGHEQFF. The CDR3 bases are TGTGCCAGCAGCACGGGACTAGCGGGAGGGCATGAGCAGTTCTTC.

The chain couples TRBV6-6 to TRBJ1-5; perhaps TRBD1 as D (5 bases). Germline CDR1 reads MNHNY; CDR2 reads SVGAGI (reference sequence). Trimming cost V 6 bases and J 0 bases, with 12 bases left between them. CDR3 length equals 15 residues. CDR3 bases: TGTGCCAGCAGCGATCGGGGGAATAGCAATCAGCCCCAGCATTTT. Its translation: CASSDRGNSNQPQHF.

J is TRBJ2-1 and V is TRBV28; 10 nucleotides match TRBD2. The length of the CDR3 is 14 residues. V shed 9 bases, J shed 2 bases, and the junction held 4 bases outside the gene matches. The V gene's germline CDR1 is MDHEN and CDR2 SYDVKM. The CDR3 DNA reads TGTGCCAGTCTAGCGGGAGATGCCTACAATGAGCAGTTCTTC. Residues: CASLAGDAYNEQFF.

The DNA for the CDR3 is TGTGCCAGCTCAGATTGGGAGGGACTATATAACACCGGGGAGCTGTTTTTT. It is translated as CASSDWEGLYNTGELFF. V usage is TRBV27 and J usage is TRBJ2-2; 7 positions agree with TRBD2. J lost 2 bases, V lost 8 bases, and 14 bases had no gene match. The length of the CDR3 is 17 residues. CDR1 and CDR2 from the germline V gene are MNHEY and SMNVEV (reference sequence).

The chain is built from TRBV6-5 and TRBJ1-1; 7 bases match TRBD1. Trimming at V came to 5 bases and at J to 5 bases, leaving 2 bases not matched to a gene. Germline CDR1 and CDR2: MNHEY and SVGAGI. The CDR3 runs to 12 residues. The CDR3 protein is CASSRQGTEAFF. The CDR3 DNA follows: TGTGCCAGCAGTCGACAGGGAACTGAAGCTTTCTTT.

The CDR3 loop is CASSPGTRDEQYF. CDR3 nucleotide sequence: TGTGCCAGCAGTCCGGGGACACGGGACGAGCAGTACTTC. The V gene is TRBV6-5, the J gene TRBJ2-7, with D perhaps matching TRBD1 (6 bases). Deletions cut 5 bases from V and 5 bases from J, with 13 bases between. CDR3 size: 13 residues. Germline assignment: CDR1 MNHEY and CDR2 SVGAGI.

For the CDR3, the DNA is TGTGCCAGCAGTTCGGACAGGGGACTCCTTGAGACCCAGTACTTC. It yields the protein CASSSDRGLLETQYF. The V gene is TRBV6-6, the J gene TRBJ2-5, with TRBD1 identical over 9 bases. In germline, CDR1 is MNHNY, CDR2 SVGAGI (reference sequence). The J segment lost 5 bases and the V segment lost 4 bases, leaving 8 bases of the junction unmatched. CDR3 length equals 15 residues.

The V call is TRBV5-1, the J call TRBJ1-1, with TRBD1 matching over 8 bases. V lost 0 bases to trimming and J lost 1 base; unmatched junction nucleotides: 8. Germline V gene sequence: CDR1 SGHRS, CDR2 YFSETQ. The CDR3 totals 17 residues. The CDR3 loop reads CASSLATGEGKNTEAFF. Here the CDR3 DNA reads TGCGCCAGCAGCTTGGCGACAGGGGAGGGAAAGAACACTGAAGCTTTCTTT.

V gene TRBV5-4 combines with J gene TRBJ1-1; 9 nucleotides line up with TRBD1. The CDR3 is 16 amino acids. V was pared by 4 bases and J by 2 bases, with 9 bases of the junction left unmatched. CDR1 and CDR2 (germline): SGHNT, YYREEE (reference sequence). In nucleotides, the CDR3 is TGTGCCAGCAGCCCTCCGGGACAGGGACTTAACACTGAAGCTTTCTTT. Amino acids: CASSPPGQGLNTEAFF.

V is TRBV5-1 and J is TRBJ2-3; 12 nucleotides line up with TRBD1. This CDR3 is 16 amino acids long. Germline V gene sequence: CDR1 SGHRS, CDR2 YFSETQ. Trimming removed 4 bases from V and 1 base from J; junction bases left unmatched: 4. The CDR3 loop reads CASSTGTGGRTDTQYF. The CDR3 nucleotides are TGCGCCAGCAGCACAGGGACAGGGGGCCGCACAGATACGCAGTATTTT. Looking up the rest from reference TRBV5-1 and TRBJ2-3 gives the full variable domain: KAGVTQTPRYLIKTRGQQVTLSCSPISGHRSVSWYQQTPGQGLQFLFEYFSETQRNKGNFPGRFSGRQFSNSRSEMNVSTLELGDSALYLCASSTGTGGRTDTQYFGPGTRLTVL.

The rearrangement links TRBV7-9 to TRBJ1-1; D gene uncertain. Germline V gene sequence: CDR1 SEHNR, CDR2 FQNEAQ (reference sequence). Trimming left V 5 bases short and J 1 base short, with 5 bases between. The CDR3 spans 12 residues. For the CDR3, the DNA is TGTGCCAGCAGCCCGTCGAACACTGAAGCTTTCTTT. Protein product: CASSPSNTEAFF. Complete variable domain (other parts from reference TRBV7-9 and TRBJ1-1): DTGVSQNPRHKITKRGQNVTFRCDPISEHNRLYWYRQTLGQGPEFLTYFQNEAQLEKSRLLSDRFSAERPKGSFSTLEIQRTEQGDSAMYLCASSPSNTEAFFGQGTRLTVV.

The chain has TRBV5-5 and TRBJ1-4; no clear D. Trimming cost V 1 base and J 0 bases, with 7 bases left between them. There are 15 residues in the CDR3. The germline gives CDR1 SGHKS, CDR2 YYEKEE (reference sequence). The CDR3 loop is CASSLRRATNEKLFF. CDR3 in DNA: TGTGCCAGCAGCTTGCGGAGGGCAACTAATGAAAAACTGTTTTTT.

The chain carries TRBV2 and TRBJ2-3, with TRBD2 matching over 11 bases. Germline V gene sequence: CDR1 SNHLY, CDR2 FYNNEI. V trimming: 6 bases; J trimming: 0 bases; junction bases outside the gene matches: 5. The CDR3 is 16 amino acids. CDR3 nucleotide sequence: TGTGCCAGCAGGGGGACTAGCGGTCTAAGCACAGATACGCAGTATTTT. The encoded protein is CASRGTSGLSTDTQYF.

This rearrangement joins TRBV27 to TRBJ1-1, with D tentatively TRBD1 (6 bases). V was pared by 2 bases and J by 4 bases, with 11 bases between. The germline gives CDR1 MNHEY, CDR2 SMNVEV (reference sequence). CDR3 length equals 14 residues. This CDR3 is CASSLTGLSTEAFF. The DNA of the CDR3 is TGTGCCAGCAGTTTAACAGGGTTGAGCACTGAAGCTTTCTTT.

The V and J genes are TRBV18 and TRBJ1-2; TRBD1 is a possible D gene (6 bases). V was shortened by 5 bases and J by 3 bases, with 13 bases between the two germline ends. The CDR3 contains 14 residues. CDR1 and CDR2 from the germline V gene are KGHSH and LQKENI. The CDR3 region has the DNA TGTGCCAGCTCAAGGACAGAGGGCGACTATGGCTACACCTTC. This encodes CASSRTEGDYGYTF.

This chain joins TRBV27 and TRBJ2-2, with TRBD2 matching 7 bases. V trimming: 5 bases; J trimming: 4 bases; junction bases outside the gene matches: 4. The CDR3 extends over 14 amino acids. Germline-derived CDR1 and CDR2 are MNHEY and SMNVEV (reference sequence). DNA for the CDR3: TGTGCCAGCAGTCCGGGACTACTCACCGGGGAGCTGTTTTTT. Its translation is CASSPGLLTGELFF.

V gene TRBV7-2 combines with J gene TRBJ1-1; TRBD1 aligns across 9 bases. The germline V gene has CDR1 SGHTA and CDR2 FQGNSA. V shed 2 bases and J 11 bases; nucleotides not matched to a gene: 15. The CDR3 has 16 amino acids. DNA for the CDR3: TGTGCCAGCAGCTTAACTCCCATTTCACAGGGGGCGGGTGCTTTCTTT. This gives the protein CASSLTPISQGAGAFF.

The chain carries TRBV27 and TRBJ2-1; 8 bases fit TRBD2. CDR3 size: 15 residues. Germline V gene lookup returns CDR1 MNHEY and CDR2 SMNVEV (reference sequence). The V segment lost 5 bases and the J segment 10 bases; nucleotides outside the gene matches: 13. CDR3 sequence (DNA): TGTGCCAGCAGTCCAGAACACGGGAGGGCGTGGGAGCAGTTCTTC. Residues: CASSPEHGRAWEQFF.

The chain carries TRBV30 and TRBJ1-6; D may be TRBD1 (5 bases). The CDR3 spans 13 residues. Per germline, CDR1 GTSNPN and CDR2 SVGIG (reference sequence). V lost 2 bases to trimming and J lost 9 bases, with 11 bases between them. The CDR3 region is CAWSKGAGSPLHF. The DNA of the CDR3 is TGTGCCTGGAGTAAAGGGGCAGGTTCACCCCTCCACTTT.

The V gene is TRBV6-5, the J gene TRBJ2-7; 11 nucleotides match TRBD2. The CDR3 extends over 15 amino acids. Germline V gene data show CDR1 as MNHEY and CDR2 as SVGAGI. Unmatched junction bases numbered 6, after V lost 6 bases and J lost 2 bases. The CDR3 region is CASRSQTSGAYEQYF. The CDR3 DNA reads TGTGCCAGCAGGTCCCAGACTAGCGGGGCCTACGAGCAGTACTTC.

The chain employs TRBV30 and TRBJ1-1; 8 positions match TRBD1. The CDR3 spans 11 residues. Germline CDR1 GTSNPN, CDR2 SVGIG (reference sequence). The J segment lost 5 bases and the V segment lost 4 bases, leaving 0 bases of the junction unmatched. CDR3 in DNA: TGTGCCTGGAACAGGGGGACTGAAGCTTTCTTT. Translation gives CAWNRGTEAFF.

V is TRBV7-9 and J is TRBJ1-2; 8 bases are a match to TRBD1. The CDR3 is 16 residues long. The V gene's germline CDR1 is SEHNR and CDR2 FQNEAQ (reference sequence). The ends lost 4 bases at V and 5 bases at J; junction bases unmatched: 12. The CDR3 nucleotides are TGTGCCAGCAGCTCAACCCCGACAGGGGTTGGGTATGGCTACACCTTC. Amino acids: CASSSTPTGVGYGYTF.

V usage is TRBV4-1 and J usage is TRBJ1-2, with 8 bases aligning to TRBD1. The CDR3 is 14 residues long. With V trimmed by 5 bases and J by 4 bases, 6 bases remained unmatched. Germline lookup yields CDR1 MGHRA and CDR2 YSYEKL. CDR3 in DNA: TGCGCCAGCAGCTTAAGGACAGGGTCCTATGGCTACACCTTC. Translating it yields CASSLRTGSYGYTF.

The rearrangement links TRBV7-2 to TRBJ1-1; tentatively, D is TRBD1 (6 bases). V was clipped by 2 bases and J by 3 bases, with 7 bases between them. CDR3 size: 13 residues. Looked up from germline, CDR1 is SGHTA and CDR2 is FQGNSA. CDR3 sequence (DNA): TGTGCCAGCAGCTTACAGGGGTACACTGAAGCTTTCTTT. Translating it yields CASSLQGYTEAFF.

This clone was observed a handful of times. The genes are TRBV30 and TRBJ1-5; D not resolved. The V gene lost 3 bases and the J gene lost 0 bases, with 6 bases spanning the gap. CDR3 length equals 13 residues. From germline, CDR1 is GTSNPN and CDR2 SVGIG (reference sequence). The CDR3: CAWRADSNQPQHF. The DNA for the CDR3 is TGTGCCTGGAGGGCCGATAGCAATCAGCCCCAGCATTTT.

CDR3 protein: CATSERAPTDTQYF. Here the CDR3 DNA reads TGTGCCACCAGTGAGCGGGCCCCAACAGATACGCAGTATTTT. V is TRBV24-1 and J is TRBJ2-3, with a tentative D call TRBD2 (5 bases). V was clipped by 4 bases and J by 3 bases, with 10 bases between them. Germline CDR1 and CDR2: KGHDR and SFDVKD. CDR3 size: 14 residues.

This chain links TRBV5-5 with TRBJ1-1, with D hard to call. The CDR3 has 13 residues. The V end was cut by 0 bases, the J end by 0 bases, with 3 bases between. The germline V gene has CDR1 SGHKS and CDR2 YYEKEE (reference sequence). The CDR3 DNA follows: TGTGCCAGCAGCTTGGGAGTGAACACTGAAGCTTTCTTT. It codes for CASSLGVNTEAFF. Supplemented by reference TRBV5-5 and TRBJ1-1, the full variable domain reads DAGVTQSPTHLIKTRGQQVTLRCSPISGHKSVSWYQQVLGQGPQFIFQYYEKEERGRGNFPDRFSARQFPNYSSELNVNALLLGDSALYLCASSLGVNTEAFFGQGTRLTVV.

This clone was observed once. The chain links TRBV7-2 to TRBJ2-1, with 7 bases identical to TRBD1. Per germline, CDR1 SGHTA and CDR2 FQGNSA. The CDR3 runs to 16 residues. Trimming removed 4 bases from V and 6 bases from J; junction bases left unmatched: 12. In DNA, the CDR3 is TGTGCCAGCAGCTCGAAGGGACAGCTTTTGTTCAATGAGCAGTTCTTC. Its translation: CASSSKGQLLFNEQFF.

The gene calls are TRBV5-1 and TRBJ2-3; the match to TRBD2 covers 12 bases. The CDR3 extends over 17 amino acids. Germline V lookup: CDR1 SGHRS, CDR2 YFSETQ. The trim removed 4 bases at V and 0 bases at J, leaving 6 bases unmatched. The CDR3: CASSPPTSGRSTDTQYF. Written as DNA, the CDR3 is TGCGCCAGCAGCCCCCCCACTAGCGGGAGGAGCACAGATACGCAGTATTTT.

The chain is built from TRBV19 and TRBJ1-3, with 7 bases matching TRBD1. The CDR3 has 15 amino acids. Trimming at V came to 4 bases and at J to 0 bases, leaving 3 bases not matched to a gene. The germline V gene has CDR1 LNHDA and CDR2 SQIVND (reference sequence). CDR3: CASSTGQASGNTIYF. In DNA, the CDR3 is TGTGCCAGTAGTACCGGACAGGCCTCTGGAAACACCATATATTTT. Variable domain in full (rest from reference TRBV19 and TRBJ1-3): DGGITQSPKYLFRKEGQNVTLSCEQNLNHDAMYWYRQDPGQGLRLIYYSQIVNDFQKGDIAEGYSVSREKKESFPLTVTSAQKNPTAFYLCASSTGQASGNTIYFGEGSWLTVV.

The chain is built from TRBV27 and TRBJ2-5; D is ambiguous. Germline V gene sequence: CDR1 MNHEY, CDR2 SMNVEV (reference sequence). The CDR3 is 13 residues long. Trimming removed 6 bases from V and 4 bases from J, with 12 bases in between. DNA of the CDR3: TGTGCCAGCAGGAGTATGACGGGAGAGACCCAGTACTTC. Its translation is CASRSMTGETQYF.

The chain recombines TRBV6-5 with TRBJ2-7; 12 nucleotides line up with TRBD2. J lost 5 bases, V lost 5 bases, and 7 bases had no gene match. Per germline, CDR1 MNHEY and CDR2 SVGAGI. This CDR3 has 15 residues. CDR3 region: CASSRRTSGTDEQYF. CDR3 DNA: TGTGCCAGCAGTCGCAGGACTAGCGGGACCGACGAGCAGTACTTC.